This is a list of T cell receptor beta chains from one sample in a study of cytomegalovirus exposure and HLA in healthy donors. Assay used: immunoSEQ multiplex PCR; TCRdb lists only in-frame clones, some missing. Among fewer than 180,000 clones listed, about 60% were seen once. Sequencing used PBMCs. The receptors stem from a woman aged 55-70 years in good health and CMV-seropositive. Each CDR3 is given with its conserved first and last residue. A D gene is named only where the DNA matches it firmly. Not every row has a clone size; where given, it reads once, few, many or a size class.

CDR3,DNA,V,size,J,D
CASSTYGTSERYNEQFF,TGTGCCAGCAGTACATACGGGACTAGCGAGAGGTACAATGAGCAGTTCTTC,TRBV28,-,TRBJ2-1,TRBD2
CAWSGSLPEGYTF,TGTGCCTGGAGTGGAAGCCTCCCCGAGGGCTACACCTTC,TRBV30,-,TRBJ1-2,-
CASSFPSGRRDTQYF,TGTGCCAGCAGCTTCCCTAGCGGGAGGCGAGATACGCAGTATTTT,TRBV7-2,-,TRBJ2-3,TRBD2
CASSLARGGEQYF,TGTGCCAGCAGCTTAGCCAGGGGTGGGGAGCAGTACTTC,TRBV11-2,-,TRBJ2-7,-
CASSLRDSSSYEQYF,TGTGCCAGCAGCTTAAGAGACTCGAGCTCCTACGAGCAGTACTTC,TRBV13,many,TRBJ2-7,-
CASSSETGSTEAFF,TGCGCCAGCAGCTCTGAAACCGGGAGCACTGAAGCTTTCTTT,TRBV5-1,-,TRBJ1-1,-
CASSDGTGYNEQFF,TGTGCCAGCAGTGACGGGACAGGGTACAATGAGCAGTTCTTC,TRBV27,-,TRBJ2-1,TRBD1
CAISDGLAGYYVEQFF,TGTGCCATCAGTGACGGGTTAGCGGGATATTATGTTGAGCAGTTCTTC,TRBV10-3,-,TRBJ2-1,TRBD2
CASSPGQGSRSEQYF,TGTGCCAGCAGCCCCGGACAGGGATCCCGCTCCGAGCAGTACTTC,TRBV7-9,once,TRBJ2-7,TRBD1
CASSPQTGDNQPQHF,TGTGCCAGCAGCCCCCAAACAGGGGACAATCAGCCCCAGCATTTT,TRBV7-2,-,TRBJ1-5,TRBD1
CAIRPTGGDETQYF,TGTGCCATCAGGCCTACAGGGGGTGATGAGACCCAGTACTTC,TRBV10-3,few,TRBJ2-5,TRBD1
CASPGNTEAFF,TGTGCCAGCCCAGGGAACACTGAAGCTTTCTTT,TRBV2,-,TRBJ1-1,-
CAWSQGTGDQPQHF,TGTGCCTGGAGCCAGGGGACCGGAGATCAGCCCCAGCATTTT,TRBV30,-,TRBJ1-5,-
CASSGTSGGIEQFF,TGTGCCAGTAGCGGGACTAGCGGGGGCATTGAGCAGTTCTTC,TRBV19,once,TRBJ2-1,TRBD2
CASSSGTGGYTEAFF,TGTGCCAGCAGCTCCGGGACAGGGGGCTACACTGAAGCTTTCTTT,TRBV7-3,-,TRBJ1-1,TRBD1
CASSSGTRSYNEQFF,TGTGCCAGCAGCTCCGGGACACGCTCCTACAATGAGCAGTTCTTC,TRBV9,-,TRBJ2-1,-
CASSRTTSGSGETQYF,TGCGCCAGCAGCCGAACGACTAGCGGGAGCGGGGAGACCCAGTACTTC,TRBV5-1,-,TRBJ2-5,TRBD2
CASSGTSTYEQYF,TGTGCCAGCAGCGGGACATCCACCTACGAGCAGTACTTC,TRBV9,-,TRBJ2-7,-